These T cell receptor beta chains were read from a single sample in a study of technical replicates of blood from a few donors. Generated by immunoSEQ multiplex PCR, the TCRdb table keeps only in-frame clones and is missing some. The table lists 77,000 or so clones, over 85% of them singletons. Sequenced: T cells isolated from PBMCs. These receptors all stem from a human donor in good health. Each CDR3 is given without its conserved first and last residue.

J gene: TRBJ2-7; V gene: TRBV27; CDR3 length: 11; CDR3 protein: ASSFRGNYEQY
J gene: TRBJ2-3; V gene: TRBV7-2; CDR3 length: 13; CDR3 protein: ASSFRAGQTDTQY
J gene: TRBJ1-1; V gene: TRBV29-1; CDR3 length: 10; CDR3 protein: SVEGGETEAF
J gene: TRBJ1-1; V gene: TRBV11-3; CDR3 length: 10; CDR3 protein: ASSLANTEAF
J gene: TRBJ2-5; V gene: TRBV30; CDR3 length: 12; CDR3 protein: AWSVGLSTETQY
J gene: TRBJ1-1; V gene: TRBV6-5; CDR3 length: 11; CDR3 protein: ASSYSWNTEAF
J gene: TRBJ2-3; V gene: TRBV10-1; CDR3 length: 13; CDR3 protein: ASSESLRDTDTQY
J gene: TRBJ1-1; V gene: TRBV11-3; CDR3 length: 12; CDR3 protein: ASSYRGQNTEAF
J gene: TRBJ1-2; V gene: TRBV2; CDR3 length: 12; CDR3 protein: ASSPKTGNYGYT
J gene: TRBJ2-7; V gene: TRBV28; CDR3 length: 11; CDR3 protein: ASRNSGSYEQY
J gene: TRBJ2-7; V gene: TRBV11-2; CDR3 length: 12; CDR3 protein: ASSRIGDSYEQY
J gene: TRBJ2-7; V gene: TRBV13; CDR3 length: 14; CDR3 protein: ASSFIVGRESNEQY
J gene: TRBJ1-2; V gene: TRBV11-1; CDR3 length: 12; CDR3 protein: ASSQRGTLYGYT
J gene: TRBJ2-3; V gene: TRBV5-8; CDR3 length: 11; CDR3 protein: ASSLGTWDTQY
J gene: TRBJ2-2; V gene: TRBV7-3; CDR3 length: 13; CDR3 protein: ASSWIQGAPGELF
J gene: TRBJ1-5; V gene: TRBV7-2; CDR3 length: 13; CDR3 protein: ASSLRTGSNQPQH
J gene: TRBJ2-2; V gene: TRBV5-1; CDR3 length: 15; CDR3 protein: ASSKDPTGFNTGELF
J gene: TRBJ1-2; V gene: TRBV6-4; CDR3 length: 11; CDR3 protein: ASSDGQTYGYT
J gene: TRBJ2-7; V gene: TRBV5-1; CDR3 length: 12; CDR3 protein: ASRTGTGAYEQY
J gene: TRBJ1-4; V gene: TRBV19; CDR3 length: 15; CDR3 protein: ASSTRTGALNSEKLF
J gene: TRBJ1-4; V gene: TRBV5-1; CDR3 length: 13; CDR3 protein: ASSIGQGANEKLF
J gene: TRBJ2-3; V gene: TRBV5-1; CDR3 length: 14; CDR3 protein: ASSLDSGRAGDTQY
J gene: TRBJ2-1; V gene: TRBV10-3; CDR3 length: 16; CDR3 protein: AIGEPGLAGGAYNEQF
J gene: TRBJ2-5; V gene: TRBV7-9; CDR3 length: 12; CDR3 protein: ASSPGGFQETQY
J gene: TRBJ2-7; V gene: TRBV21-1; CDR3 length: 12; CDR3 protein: ASSKKIGAYEQY
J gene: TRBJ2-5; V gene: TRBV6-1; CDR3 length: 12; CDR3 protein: ASSEAGLKETQY
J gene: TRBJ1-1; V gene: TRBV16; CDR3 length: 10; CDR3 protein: ASSLQQGEAF
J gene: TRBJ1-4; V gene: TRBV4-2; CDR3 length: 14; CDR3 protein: ASTIVQGARDEKLF
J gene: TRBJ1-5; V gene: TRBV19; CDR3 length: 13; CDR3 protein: ASSMGGGRFQPQH
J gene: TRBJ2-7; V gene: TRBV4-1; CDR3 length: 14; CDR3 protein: ASSRRTSGVSYEQY
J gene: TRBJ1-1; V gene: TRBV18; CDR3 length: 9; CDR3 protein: ASSPDSEAF
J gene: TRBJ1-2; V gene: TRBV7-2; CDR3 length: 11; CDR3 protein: ASSLGSVYGYT
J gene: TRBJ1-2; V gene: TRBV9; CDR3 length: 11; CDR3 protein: ASSVEEDYGYT
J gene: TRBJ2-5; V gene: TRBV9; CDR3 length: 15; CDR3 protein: ASSVSPVAGGWETQY
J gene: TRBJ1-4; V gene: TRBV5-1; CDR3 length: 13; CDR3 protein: ASSLLGSENEKLF
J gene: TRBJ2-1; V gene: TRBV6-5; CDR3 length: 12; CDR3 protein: ASSYREGRNEQF
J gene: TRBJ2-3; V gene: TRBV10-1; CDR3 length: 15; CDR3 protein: ASSDGITGYSADTQY
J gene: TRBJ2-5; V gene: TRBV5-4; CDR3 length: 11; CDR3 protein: ASGTSHFGTQY
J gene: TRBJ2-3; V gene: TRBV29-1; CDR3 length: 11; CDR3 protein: SVPGHPTDTQY
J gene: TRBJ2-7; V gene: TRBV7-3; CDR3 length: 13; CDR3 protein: ASSLMAAKNYEQY
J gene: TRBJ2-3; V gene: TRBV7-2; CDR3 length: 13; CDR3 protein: ASSLARGRTDTQY
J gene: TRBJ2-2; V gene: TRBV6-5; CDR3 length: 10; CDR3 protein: ASSYLEGELF
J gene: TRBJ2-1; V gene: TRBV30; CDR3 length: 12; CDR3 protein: AWRTSGGGNEQF
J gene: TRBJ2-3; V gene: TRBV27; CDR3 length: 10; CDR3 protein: ASRLQGSPQY
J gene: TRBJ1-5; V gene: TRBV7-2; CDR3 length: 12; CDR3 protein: ASSLIGGLQPQH
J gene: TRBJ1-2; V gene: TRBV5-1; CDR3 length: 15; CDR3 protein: ASSPHIQGAANYGYT
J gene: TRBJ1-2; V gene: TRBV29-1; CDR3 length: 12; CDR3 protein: SVEQGWGNYGYT
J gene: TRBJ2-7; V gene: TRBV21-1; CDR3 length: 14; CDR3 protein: ASSKEFWDSAYEQY
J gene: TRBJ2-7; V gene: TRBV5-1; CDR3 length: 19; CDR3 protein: ASSPSYVTSGRATLLYEQY
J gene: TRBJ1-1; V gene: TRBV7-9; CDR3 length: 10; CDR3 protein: ASSQGDAEAF